This TCR beta chain was found in a study of blood T cells in healthy people across ages. Background on the study: About one barcoded beta molecule was captured per two T cells (by template switching).

A second PCR, run for roughly 7 to 12 cycles, used a sample-barcoded 5' primer plus a J-beta primer mix. MiXCR was run by TCRdb on the 5' RACE reads, yielding one entry per CDR3 protein. The table shows 590,000 or so distinct CDR3 sequences, with roughly 30% occurring only once. The donors, aged about 6 to 100, were healthy Caucasians from Russia. Germline CDR1 and CDR2: SGHRS and YFSETQ. J was trimmed by 3 bases and V by 0 bases; bases with no gene match: 2. This CDR3 has 16 amino acids. This clonotype has only one observation. The origin of this receptor is a woman older than 75 in good health. The sample consisted of blood. The chain employs TRBV5-1 and TRBJ2-5, with TRBD2 matching 13 bases. DNA of the CDR3: TGCGCCAGCAGCTTGGGAGGACTAGCGGGGGAAGAGACCCAGTACTTC. Its translation: CASSLGGLAGEETQYF.